This passage covers 22 T cell receptor beta chains from one sample sequenced in a study of blood T cell repertoires in COVID-19. Using immunoSEQ multiplex PCR, the repertoire was profiled, and TCRdb retains in-frame clones only, with some absent. The sample consists of approximately 530,000 clones, roughly 91% of them appearing once. The sequenced sample consisted of peripheral blood. Receptors were obtained from a woman aged 50 to 65 with COVID-19, enrolled during active disease.

With respect to this clone: Additional DNA sequences in this sample encode the identical CDR3. This chain links TRBV18 with TRBJ2-3, with TRBD1 identical over 10 bases. The germline gives CDR1 KGHSH, CDR2 LQKENI. CDR3 length: 15 amino acids. V was clipped by 6 bases and J by 3 bases; unmatched bases: 6. The CDR3 DNA follows: TGTGCCAGCTCCCTTGGACAGGGGGGAACAGATACGCAGTATTTT. This translates into CASSLGQGGTDTQYF.

J is TRBJ2-2 and V is TRBV4-2; the match to TRBD2 covers 9 bases. The germline V gene encodes CDR1 LGHNA and CDR2 YNFKEQ. The CDR3 is 17 amino acids. With V trimmed by 4 bases and J by 4 bases, 10 bases remained unmatched. The CDR3 region has the DNA TGTGCCAGCAGCCCCCGGACCCGCGGGGGGGCCACCGGGGAGCTGTTTTTT. Translation: CASSPRTRGGATGELFF.

This chain connects TRBV7-3 to TRBJ1-1, with D perhaps matching TRBD1 (6 bases). The CDR3 is made up of 13 amino acids. Trimming took off 5 bases at V and 9 bases at J, with 16 bases between the two ends. In germline, CDR1 is SGHTA, CDR2 FQGTGA. In DNA form, the CDR3 reads TGTGCCAGCAGCCTATCCCAGCAGGGGAAAGCTTTCTTT. Translating it yields CASSLSQQGKAFF.

V usage is TRBV30 and J usage is TRBJ1-4; D gene ambiguous. Germline V gene lookup returns CDR1 GTSNPN and CDR2 SVGIG (reference sequence). The CDR3 is made up of 14 amino acids. The germline V and J ends were trimmed by 8 bases and 0 bases, with 13 bases remaining between them. This CDR3 reads CAGSPMPTNEKLFF. CDR3 bases: TGTGCCGGCTCCCCCATGCCAACTAATGAAAAACTGTTTTTT.

The V and J genes are TRBV6-2 or TRBV6-3 and TRBJ1-2, with 8 nucleotides matching TRBD1. Unmatched junction bases numbered 6, after V lost 5 bases and J lost 7 bases. The CDR3 is 13 residues long. CDR1 and CDR2 (germline): MNHEY, SVGEGT. CDR3 coding DNA: TGTGCCAGCAGTCTCCTTACAGGGGGTGGCTACACCTTC. Its protein is CASSLLTGGGYTF.

This chain joins TRBV29-1 and TRBJ1-2; D unresolved. This CDR3 contains 8 residues. V was shortened by 4 bases and J by 9 bases, with 3 bases between the two germline ends. Germline CDR1 reads SQVTM; CDR2 reads ANQGSEA. The CDR3 loop is CSVGSYTF. The CDR3, as DNA: TGCAGCGTTGGTAGCTACACCTTC.

This clone was seen a few times. The chain combines TRBV2 with TRBJ2-2; no firm D call. The germline V gene has CDR1 SNHLY and CDR2 FYNNEI. V shed 3 bases and J shed 7 bases, with 12 bases lying between them. CDR3 length: 14 amino acids. The CDR3 nucleotides are TGTGCCAGCAGTGAGGAGACCTCGGGCGGGGAGCTGTTTTTT. Its protein product is CASSEETSGGELFF.

This clone showed up just once. The chain couples TRBV28 to TRBJ1-5, with D perhaps matching TRBD1 (6 bases). CDR3 size: 16 residues. Germline V lookup: CDR1 MDHEN, CDR2 SYDVKM. Deletions cut 7 bases from V and 0 bases from J, with 16 bases between. CDR3 in amino acids: CASTGTGLYSNQPQHF. The CDR3 DNA is TGTGCCAGCACGGGCACAGGGCTGTATAGCAATCAGCCCCAGCATTTT.

V usage is TRBV27 and J usage is TRBJ1-1; D not certain. The V end was cut by 8 bases, the J end by 4 bases, with 11 bases between. The CDR3 totals 12 residues. Looked up from germline, CDR1 is MNHEY and CDR2 is SMNVEV (reference sequence). CDR3 sequence (DNA): TGTGCCAGCCCCCAAGGGAGCACTGAAGCTTTCTTT. It specifies CASPQGSTEAFF.

This chain uses TRBV19 with TRBJ1-1, with D maybe TRBD1 (5 bases). The CDR3 spans 16 residues. The germline CDR1 and CDR2 sequences are LNHDA and SQIVND (reference sequence). The V and J ends lost 3 bases and 1 base respectively, with 15 bases between them. CDR3 sequence: CASSMSGGRGNTEAFF. CDR3 nucleotide sequence: TGTGCCAGTAGTATGTCGGGAGGGAGGGGGAACACTGAAGCTTTCTTT.

This sequence joins TRBV27 and TRBJ2-2; D is possibly TRBD1 (6 bases). CDR3 length equals 15 residues. V lost 8 bases and J 4 bases, leaving 17 bases between the germline ends. CDR1 MNHEY and CDR2 SMNVEV come from the germline V gene (reference sequence). The CDR3 loop is CASSPVIRGTGELFF. The CDR3 nucleotides are TGTGCCAGCTCCCCGGTAATCAGGGGCACCGGGGAGCTGTTTTTT.

The chain joins TRBV6-5 to TRBJ2-3; D is unclear. Germline CDR1 is MNHEY and CDR2 is SVGAGI. The CDR3 extends over 12 amino acids. V dropped 6 bases and J dropped 4 bases, with 8 bases sitting between them. The CDR3 here is CASRYTADTQYF. CDR3 in DNA: TGTGCCAGCAGATACACAGCAGATACGCAGTATTTT.

The rearrangement links TRBV11-3 to TRBJ2-7, with a tentative D call TRBD2 (6 bases). CDR1 and CDR2 (germline): SGHNT, YENEEA. The CDR3 consists of 14 residues. V lost 5 bases and J lost 5, with 16 bases in between. CDR3 in DNA: TGTGCCAGCAGCCACATCGGGACTCCCCACGAGCAGTACTTC. It specifies CASSHIGTPHEQYF.

The chain recombines TRBV6-5 with TRBJ1-2, with 12 bases that match TRBD1. V gave up 4 bases and J gave up 6 bases; unmatched junction bases: 9. The CDR3 covers 16 residues. Germline-derived CDR1 and CDR2 are MNHEY and SVGAGI. Written as DNA, the CDR3 is TGTGCCAGCAGTTTAGTCCCCGGGACAGGGGGCCATGGCTACACCTTC. Translated, it gives CASSLVPGTGGHGYTF.

The J gene is TRBJ2-2, the V gene TRBV7-2; no firm D call. This CDR3 is built from 13 residues. V was clipped by 3 bases and J by 9 bases, with 11 bases between them. Germline V gene lookup returns CDR1 SGHTA and CDR2 FQGNSA. CDR3 sequence reads: CASSFFVFRELFF. In nucleotides, the CDR3 is TGTGCCAGCAGCTTTTTCGTCTTTCGGGAGCTGTTTTTT.

This chain uses TRBV3-1 (or the pseudogene TRBV3-2) with TRBJ1-1; no clear D gene. The germline gives CDR1 LGHDT, CDR2 YNNKEL (reference sequence). The CDR3 sequence is 13 residues long. Trimming left V 3 bases short and J 3 bases short, with 8 bases between. CDR3 in amino acids: CASSQAAHTEAFF. Here the CDR3 DNA reads TGTGCCAGCAGCCAGGCGGCCCACACTGAAGCTTTCTTT.

J is TRBJ1-3 and V is TRBV2, with 8 bases fitting TRBD1. There are 16 residues in the CDR3. Germline CDR1 reads SNHLY; CDR2 reads FYNNEI. V lost 6 bases to trimming and J lost 0 bases; unmatched junction nucleotides: 7. In nucleotides, the CDR3 is TGTGCCAGCAGCGGCCGGACAGGGCTCTCTGGAAACACCATATATTTT. It is translated as CASSGRTGLSGNTIYF. Variable domain in full (rest from reference TRBV2 and TRBJ1-3): EPEVTQTPSHQVTQMGQEVILRCVPISNHLYFYWYRQILGQKVEFLVSFYNNEISEKSEIFDDQFSVERPDGSNFTLKIRSTKLEDSAMYFCASSGRTGLSGNTIYFGEGSWLTVV.

The CDR3 bases are TGTGCCAGTACTTTCCGAGGGGGTAGCGCTGAAGCTTTCTTT. This codes for CASTFRGGSAEAFF. The J gene is TRBJ1-1, the V gene TRBV19; D might be TRBD1 (6 bases). V was trimmed by 7 bases and J by 6 bases, leaving 18 bases between them. The CDR3 spans 14 residues. CDR1 is LNHDA and CDR2 is SQIVND in the germline V gene (reference sequence).

This chain joins TRBV19 and TRBJ2-7; perhaps TRBD2 as D (5 bases). The CDR3 has 14 amino acids. Germline lookup yields CDR1 LNHDA and CDR2 SQIVND (reference sequence). V lost 3 bases, J lost 6 bases, and 15 bases lay in between. The DNA of the CDR3 is TGTGCCAGTAGTATTCGGGTCCAACGGGGCGAGCAGTACTTC. This encodes CASSIRVQRGEQYF. Variable domain in full (rest from reference TRBV19 and TRBJ2-7): DGGITQSPKYLFRKEGQNVTLSCEQNLNHDAMYWYRQDPGQGLRLIYYSQIVNDFQKGDIAEGYSVSREKKESFPLTVTSAQKNPTAFYLCASSIRVQRGEQYFGPGTRLTVT.

The gene calls are TRBV10-3 and TRBJ2-2, with 7 bases that match TRBD1. Looked up from germline, CDR1 is ENHRY and CDR2 is SYGVKD. V lost 8 bases, J lost 7 bases, and 10 bases stayed unmatched. This CDR3 is built from 14 residues. The DNA of the CDR3 is TGTGCCATCCACAGGGGACGGCAGGGCGGGGAGCTGTTTTTT. Amino acid sequence: CAIHRGRQGGELFF.

V is TRBV21-1 and J is TRBJ1-1. TRBV21-1 is marked as a pseudogene. The CDR3 is 15 residues long. The CDR3 nucleotides are TGTGCCAGCAGCAAAGACGCGGCGGCAGGCGGGGGAGCTTTCTTT. It codes for CASSKDAAAGGGAFF.

The chain is built from TRBV30 and TRBJ1-4; maybe TRBD1 (5 bases). Germline CDR1 reads GTSNPN; CDR2 reads SVGIG (reference sequence). Trimming left V 0 bases short and J 7 bases short, with 15 bases between. This CDR3 contains 15 residues. CDR3 amino acids: CAWSVSAGMSEKLFF. The CDR3 region has the DNA TGTGCCTGGAGTGTCTCCGCAGGGATGAGTGAAAAACTGTTTTTT.